This T cell receptor (beta chain) appears in the sequencing data of a study of cytotoxic CD8 clonotypes in ibrutinib-treated CLL. Overall study findings and caveats: Public clonotypes (which were uncommon) either contracted or remained stable on treatment. Sampling schedules were unmatched across sustained-remission and progressing patients.

Trimming shortened V by 0 bases and J by 1 base, and 8 bases separated the two germline ends. CDR1 LNHNV and CDR2 YYDKDF come from the germline V gene (reference sequence). The CDR3 extends over 15 amino acids. Depth targeted 1 in 200,000 to 1 in 1 million T cells, averaging 10x coverage per clonotype. TCRdb's table, derived via immunoSEQ multiplex PCR, lists solely in-frame clones and lacks some. The sample lists around 76,000 clones, around 78% occurring once. A remark on this clone: The antigen is unknown.

The chain uses TRBV15 and TRBJ2-3; a weak D match, TRBD1 (5 bases). The source material was PBMCs, sampled after 24 months of ibrutinib treatment. The receptor's source is a human donor with chronic lymphocytic leukemia. CDR3 DNA sequence: TGTGCCACCAGCAGAGATCTAGGGGGCACAGATACGCAGTATTTT. This translates into CATSRDLGGTDTQYF.